Following are 10 T cell receptor beta chains from one sample sequenced in a study of blood T cell repertoires in COVID-19. Measured with immunoSEQ multiplex PCR; TCRdb has only the in-frame clones, and not every one. The sample has about 190,000 clones; 80% to 90% are singletons. The sequenced sample consisted of peripheral blood. These receptors originate from a woman younger than 30 who had recovered from COVID-19.

This chain links TRBV18 with TRBJ2-3; 9 positions match TRBD2. Germline CDR1 is KGHSH and CDR2 is LQKENI. There are 14 residues in the CDR3. Unmatched junction bases numbered 6, after V lost 6 bases and J lost 5 bases. CDR3 DNA sequence: TGTGCCAGCTCTCTTAGCGGGGGCGTAGATACGCAGTATTTT. Its translation is CASSLSGGVDTQYF.

The chain is built from TRBV5-1 and TRBJ2-2; a weak D match, TRBD2 (6 bases). This CDR3 comprises 13 residues. CDR1 and CDR2 from the germline V gene are SGHRS and YFSETQ. Between the trimmed V and J ends, which lost 2 bases and 7 bases, there was a span of 9 bases. CDR3 residues: CASSFREIGELFF. As DNA, the CDR3 is TGCGCCAGCAGCTTTCGGGAGATCGGGGAGCTGTTTTTT.

The V call is TRBV19, the J call TRBJ1-6; TRBD1 agrees at 10 bases. Looked up from germline, CDR1 is LNHDA and CDR2 is SQIVND (reference sequence). The V segment lost 1 base and the J segment 10 bases; nucleotides outside the gene matches: 4. The length of the CDR3 is 15 residues. CDR3 residues: CASSIGGTGVSPLHF. The CDR3 coding sequence is TGTGCCAGTAGTATAGGTGGGACAGGGGTCTCACCCCTCCACTTT.

This chain joins TRBV5-3 and TRBJ1-2, with D hard to call. TRBV5-3 falls under the ORF class, with uncertain function. V lost 6 bases and J lost 8, with 17 bases in between. CDR3 length: 13 residues. The CDR3 DNA reads TGTGCCAGAAACACGTCCCATTTTTTGGGCTACACCTTC. This sequence encodes CARNTSHFLGYTF.

The J gene is TRBJ1-1, the V gene TRBV6-5; D may be TRBD1 (5 bases). Deletions cut 8 bases from V and 6 bases from J, with 19 bases between. The CDR3 loop spans 14 amino acids. Germline CDR1 is MNHEY and CDR2 is SVGAGI. CDR3 DNA sequence: TGTGCCAGCGACTCGGGAGGATGGACACCTGAAGCTTTCTTT. Encoded protein: CASDSGGWTPEAFF.

This chain joins TRBV2 and TRBJ1-5; 10 nucleotides line up with TRBD1. CDR3 length: 15 residues. Losses at the gene ends were 8 bases for V and 6 bases for J; bases not matched to a gene: 10. Germline CDR1 is SNHLY and CDR2 is FYNNEI. CDR3 region: CASERDRGFGQPQHF. The CDR3 nucleotides read TGTGCCAGCGAACGGGACAGGGGTTTTGGTCAGCCCCAGCATTTT.

This clone was picked up a small number of times. The chain carries TRBV12-3 or TRBV12-4 and TRBJ1-1, with 11 bases that match TRBD1. The CDR3 is 13 residues long. V lost 5 bases, J lost 8 bases, and 4 bases stayed unmatched. This chain's CDR3 is CASSPGQGAEAFF. In nucleotides, the CDR3 is TGTGCCAGCAGTCCCGGACAGGGGGCGGAAGCTTTCTTT.

V gene TRBV3-1 (or the pseudogene TRBV3-2) combines with J gene TRBJ1-3, with 7 bases matching TRBD1. The germline V gene has CDR1 LGHDT and CDR2 YNNKEL (reference sequence). The CDR3 consists of 16 residues. After removal of 5 bases from V and 3 bases from J, the junction contained 10 bases not matched to a gene. The CDR3 loop is CASSSEDRVDGNTIYF. Written as DNA, the CDR3 is TGTGCCAGCAGCTCCGAAGACAGGGTCGATGGAAACACCATATATTTT.

The chain uses TRBV6-6 and TRBJ2-1, with TRBD2 matching over 11 bases. CDR3 length equals 14 residues. Germline V gene data show CDR1 as MNHNY and CDR2 as SVGAGI (reference sequence). V gave up 0 bases and J gave up 9 bases; unmatched junction bases: 1. The CDR3 reads CASSYSLAGVEQFF. In DNA form, the CDR3 reads TGTGCCAGCAGTTACTCACTAGCGGGAGTTGAGCAGTTCTTC.

V usage is TRBV24-1 and J usage is TRBJ2-5; the D gene is possibly TRBD1 (6 bases). The length of the CDR3 is 12 residues. Germline V gives CDR1 KGHDR, CDR2 SFDVKD. Trimming took off 10 bases at V and 5 bases at J, with 13 bases between the two ends. The CDR3 sequence is CATGTPGETQYF. Written as DNA, the CDR3 is TGTGCCACAGGGACACCTGGGGAGACCCAGTACTTC.